Presented here are 27 T cell receptor beta chains from one specimen sequenced in a study of CD8+ T cells in alopecia areata. cDNA reverse transcribed from extracted RNA served as the sequencing template. TCRdb's copy holds only in-frame clones and misses some; the assay was immunoSEQ multiplex PCR. Found here are more than 150,000 clones, 50% to 60% of them singletons; the top ten hold around 3.2%. The treatment here: oral pan-JAK inhibitor, 5-10 mg twice daily. The sequences come from CD4+ T cells sorted from blood, collected at week 4, from a patient treated with tofacitinib. The receptors stem from a human donor with alopecia areata.

This clone turned up a few times. The rearrangement links TRBV7-2 to TRBJ2-1; perhaps TRBD2 as D (5 bases). The CDR3 is 15 residues long. V lost 5 bases and J lost 8, with 19 bases in between. Per germline, CDR1 SGHTA and CDR2 FQGNSA. CDR3 sequence reads: CASSRTFTVGDEQFF. In DNA form, the CDR3 reads TGTGCCAGCAGCAGGACCTTCACCGTCGGGGATGAGCAGTTCTTC.

This chain links TRBV20-1 with TRBJ2-5, with D perhaps TRBD1 (6 bases). Germline V gene data show CDR1 as DFQATT and CDR2 as SNEGSKA (reference sequence). Between the trimmed V and J ends, which lost 3 bases and 6 bases, there was a span of 8 bases. The CDR3 runs to 11 residues. The CDR3 loop reads CSARDRQTQYF. The DNA of the CDR3 is TGCAGTGCTAGGGACAGACAGACCCAGTACTTC.

The rearrangement links TRBV27 to TRBJ2-2; possibly TRBD2 for D (6 bases). V was clipped by 3 bases and J by 4 bases, with 12 bases between them. CDR1 and CDR2 (germline): MNHEY, SMNVEV (reference sequence). The CDR3 is made up of 15 amino acids. CDR3 loop: CASSFGSRGTGELFF. The CDR3 DNA reads as TGTGCCAGCAGTTTCGGATCGCGGGGCACCGGGGAGCTGTTTTTT.

This clone was observed a single time. J is TRBJ2-7 and V is TRBV2, with a tentative D call TRBD2 (6 bases). The V and J ends lost 4 bases and 0 bases respectively, with 16 bases between them. CDR1 SNHLY and CDR2 FYNNEI come from the germline V gene. CDR3 size: 16 residues. The CDR3: CASSVTLASASYEQYF. CDR3 bases: TGTGCCAGCAGTGTGACATTGGCTAGCGCCTCCTACGAGCAGTACTTC.

This sequence joins TRBV30 and TRBJ1-6; 7 positions match TRBD1. Germline CDR1 is GTSNPN and CDR2 is SVGIG (reference sequence). The CDR3 runs to 15 residues. The V gene end was trimmed by 0 bases and the J gene end by 6 bases; junction bases not matched to a gene: 5. The CDR3 region is CAWSVLGGPNSPLHF. The CDR3 DNA sequence: TGTGCCTGGAGTGTATTAGGGGGCCCTAATTCACCCCTCCACTTT.

V is TRBV11-2 and J is TRBJ2-1, with 7 positions matching TRBD2. From germline, CDR1 is SGHAT and CDR2 FQNNGV. The CDR3 is 13 residues long. V dropped 6 bases and J dropped 5; count of bases not matched to a gene: 4. The CDR3 nucleotides read TGTGCCAGCAGGAGGGAGGGGAACAATGAGCAGTTCTTC. Its translation: CASRREGNNEQFF.

The gene calls are TRBV18 and TRBJ1-2; D remains ambiguous. This CDR3 comprises 14 residues. Germline CDR1 and CDR2: KGHSH and LQKENI. The germline V and J ends were trimmed by 7 bases and 7 bases, with 19 bases remaining between them. CDR3 coding DNA: TGTGCCAGCTTACGAGACCGCGCTGAGGGTGGCTACACCTTC. Translated, it gives CASLRDRAEGGYTF. The full variable domain, in which reference TRBV18 and TRBJ1-2 provide the parts outside the CDR3, is NAGVMQNPRHLVRRRGQEARLRCSPMKGHSHVYWYRQLPEEGLKFMVYLQKENIIDESGMPKERFSAEFPKEGPSILRIQQVVRGDSAAYFCASLRDRAEGGYTFGSGTRLTVV.

The V and J genes are TRBV9 and TRBJ2-1; 8 nucleotides line up with TRBD2. The CDR3 is made up of 16 amino acids. V gave up 0 bases and J gave up 3 bases; unmatched junction bases: 5. Germline lookup yields CDR1 SGDLS and CDR2 YYNGEE. The CDR3 sequence is CASSVAPSGGYNEQFF. DNA for the CDR3: TGTGCCAGCAGCGTAGCGCCAAGCGGGGGCTACAATGAGCAGTTCTTC.

This clone qualifies as medium-sized. The chain carries TRBV28 and TRBJ2-3; TRBD2 agrees at 9 bases. Germline V gene sequence: CDR1 MDHEN, CDR2 SYDVKM. With 4 bases clipped from V and 5 bases from J, the junction kept 4 bases outside the gene matches. The CDR3 length is 14 residues. CDR3 DNA: TGTGCCAGCAGTTGGACTAGCGAGGGAGATACGCAGTATTTT. Translated: CASSWTSEGDTQYF. The full variable domain, with the rest looked up from reference TRBV28 and TRBJ2-3, is DVKVTQSSRYLVKRTGEKVFLECVQDMDHENMFWYRQDPGLGLRLIYFSYDVKMKEKGDIPEGYSVSREKKERFSLILESASTNQTSMYLCASSWTSEGDTQYFGPGTRLTVL.

This clone has a single count. The chain has TRBV11-2 and TRBJ2-6, with D tentatively TRBD1 (5 bases). This CDR3 has 11 amino acids. In germline, CDR1 is SGHAT, CDR2 FQNNGV. Trimming took 6 bases from V and 19 from J, leaving 16 bases between them. DNA of the CDR3: TGTGCCAGCAGTTCTCGGACATCCGGCACTTTC. The encoded protein is CASSSRTSGTF.

The J gene is TRBJ1-5, the V gene TRBV4-2; tentatively, D is TRBD1 (5 bases). Trimming took 4 bases from V and 1 from J, leaving 8 bases between them. CDR3 length: 14 residues. CDR1 is LGHNA, CDR2 YNFKEQ, per germline. CDR3 nucleotides: TGTGCCAGCAGCCTAGCAGGGAGCAATCAGCCCCAGCATTTT. This codes for CASSLAGSNQPQHF.

In the case of this clone: An end of the junction differs from the germline gene, which may be a read error. The chain has TRBV6-5 and TRBJ2-1, with D possibly matching TRBD1 (6 bases). Germline V gene lookup returns CDR1 MNHEY and CDR2 SVGAGI. This CDR3 has 12 residues. The CDR3 protein is CVLGGPYNEQLF. The CDR3, as DNA: TGTGTTCTAGGGGGACCCTACAATGAGCAGCTCTTC.

V usage is TRBV29-1 and J usage is TRBJ2-6; D remains ambiguous. The V and J ends lost 5 bases and 4 bases respectively, with 9 bases between them. This CDR3 spans 13 amino acids. Germline loops: CDR1 SQVTM, CDR2 ANQGSEA. The CDR3 spells CSVNPTGANVLTF. CDR3 sequence (DNA): TGCAGCGTTAACCCTACGGGGGCCAACGTCCTGACTTTC.

This clone showed up just a few times. The chain employs TRBV2 and TRBJ1-1, with D possibly being TRBD1 (6 bases). CDR1 and CDR2 (germline): SNHLY, FYNNEI. V was trimmed by 3 bases and J by 1 base, leaving 12 bases between them. The CDR3 contains 15 residues. The CDR3 DNA is TGTGCCAGCAGTGAGAGACAGGATGGGAACACTGAAGCTTTCTTT. Translated: CASSERQDGNTEAFF.

For the CDR3, the DNA is TGTGCCATCAGACTAGGGGAGGCTGGGGCCAACGTCCTGACTTTC. Translated: CAIRLGEAGANVLTF. This chain links TRBV10-3 with TRBJ2-6; tentative D call: TRBD2 (6 bases). V lost 6 bases and J 2 bases, leaving 11 bases between the germline ends. Germline values: CDR1 ENHRY, CDR2 SYGVKD. This CDR3 contains 15 residues.

This clone was detected only a few times. The chain couples TRBV4-3 to TRBJ1-2; TRBD1 is a possible D gene (5 bases). The CDR3 contains 14 residues. V lost 5 bases and J lost 2, with 12 bases in between. CDR1 LGHNA and CDR2 YSLEER come from the germline V gene. The CDR3 coding sequence is TGCGCCAGCAGCGCAGAGGGACGAAACTATGGCTACACCTTC. Amino acid sequence: CASSAEGRNYGYTF.

This rearrangement joins TRBV5-1 to TRBJ2-5; D is possibly TRBD2 (6 bases). The CDR3 length is 14 residues. The germline V gene encodes CDR1 SGHRS and CDR2 YFSETQ. V lost 4 bases and J 2 bases, leaving 12 bases between the germline ends. In DNA form, the CDR3 reads TGCGCCAGCAGCATGGGGGACTTGCAAGAGACCCAGTACTTC. This sequence encodes CASSMGDLQETQYF.

This rearrangement joins TRBV5-1 to TRBJ2-5; 10 bases match TRBD1. With V trimmed by 1 base and J by 3 bases, 3 bases remained unmatched. The CDR3 length is 15 residues. The germline V gene encodes CDR1 SGHRS and CDR2 YFSETQ. In DNA, the CDR3 is TGCGCCAGCAGCTTGACCGGGACAGGGGAAGAGACCCAGTACTTC. Translating it yields CASSLTGTGEETQYF.

This clone was recorded a few times. This chain joins TRBV27 and TRBJ1-2; 10 nucleotides align to TRBD1. With V trimmed by 5 bases and J by 2 bases, 2 bases remained unmatched. Germline V gene lookup returns CDR1 MNHEY and CDR2 SMNVEV (reference sequence). This CDR3 has 14 residues. The CDR3 region is CASSKGQGNYGYTF. DNA of the CDR3: TGTGCCAGCAGTAAGGGACAGGGGAACTATGGCTACACCTTC.

The CDR3 coding sequence is TGTGCTAGTGGTTTGGTATATGGGGACGCCGGGGAGGGCACTGAAGCTTTCTTT. It specifies CASGLVYGDAGEGTEAFF. The chain couples TRBV12-5 to TRBJ1-1, with D tentatively TRBD1 (5 bases). This CDR3 comprises 18 residues. The V end was cut by 0 bases, the J end by 4 bases, with 21 bases between. Germline CDR1 is LGHNT and CDR2 is FRNRAP.

The rearrangement links TRBV5-1 to TRBJ2-3, with D perhaps TRBD1 or TRBD2 (6 bases each). The CDR3 extends over 18 amino acids. CDR1 and CDR2 (germline): SGHRS, YFSETQ. The V end lost 0 bases, the J end lost 0 bases, and 17 bases lay between the germline ends. The chain's CDR3 is CASSLDLWGATSTDTQYF. In DNA, the CDR3 is TGCGCCAGCAGCTTGGACCTTTGGGGGGCTACTAGCACAGATACGCAGTATTTT.

This clone was seen ten or more times. This chain uses TRBV5-4 with TRBJ2-5; tentatively, D is TRBD2 (6 bases). This CDR3 is 17 amino acids long. Trimming took off 4 bases at V and 9 bases at J, with 28 bases between the two ends. Germline CDR1 SGHNT, CDR2 YYREEE (reference sequence). Here the CDR3 reads CASSPHRQSIGGVSQYF. In DNA, the CDR3 is TGTGCCAGCAGCCCACACAGGCAGTCAATCGGCGGGGTATCCCAGTACTTC.

The CDR3 DNA sequence: TGTGCCAGCAGCAACCGGGACAGGGAGACCTACGAGCAGTACTTC. Protein product: CASSNRDRETYEQYF. The J gene is TRBJ2-7, the V gene TRBV9; 9 bases fit TRBD1. Germline V gene lookup returns CDR1 SGDLS and CDR2 YYNGEE. The CDR3 extends over 15 amino acids. Germline trimming cut 4 bases from V and 2 bases from J; bases unmatched to any gene: 7.

Comments on this clone: The identical CDR3 is also encoded by other nucleotide sequences in the sample. The genes are TRBV7-2 and TRBJ2-3; D unclear. This CDR3 comprises 12 residues. V was clipped by 5 bases and J by 2 bases, with 5 bases between them. The V gene's germline CDR1 is SGHTA and CDR2 FQGNSA. The CDR3 region has the DNA TGTGCCAGCAGCCCATACACAGATACGCAGTATTTT. Translation: CASSPYTDTQYF.

This clone was counted once. The chain has TRBV28 and TRBJ1-2, with a tentative D call TRBD1 (6 bases). This CDR3 spans 14 amino acids. Germline CDR1 is MDHEN and CDR2 is SYDVKM. V lost 7 bases and J 6 bases, leaving 18 bases between the germline ends. CDR3 DNA sequence: TGTGCCAGCACCTTTGGGGGCCAAAAGAATGGCTACACCTTC. The encoded protein is CASTFGGQKNGYTF.

This chain links TRBV29-1 with TRBJ2-1; D is possibly TRBD2 (7 bases). The length of the CDR3 is 16 residues. The V end was cut by 4 bases, the J end by 2 bases, with 18 bases between. Germline CDR1 and CDR2: SQVTM and ANQGSEA. CDR3 nucleotides: TGCAGCGTTGTATCGGGGGGCCCGTCTGCCTACAATGAGCAGTTCTTC. Amino acids: CSVVSGGPSAYNEQFF.

This clone has only a few counts. The CDR3 coding sequence is TGTGCCAGCAGCTTTTGGGACAGTATCAACGAGCAGTACTTC. Translation: CASSFWDSINEQYF. This chain connects TRBV7-9 to TRBJ2-7; TRBD1 aligns across 7 bases. Trimming cost V 3 bases and J 5 bases; bases outside gene matches: 7. This CDR3 region has 14 residues. CDR1 SEHNR and CDR2 FQNEAQ come from the germline V gene (reference sequence).